The next 29 T cell receptor beta chains were all read from a single sample in a study of control samples from healthy donors and cancer patients. Method: immunoSEQ multiplex PCR; TCRdb's copy keeps in-frame clones and lacks some. The table lists roughly 200,000 clones, approximately 92% of them singletons, with almost 1.5% in the top ten. Specimen: blood. These receptors all stem from a young man in good health.

The chain combines TRBV11-1 with TRBJ1-1; the match to TRBD1 covers 7 bases. The V gene's germline CDR1 is SGHAT and CDR2 FQDESV (reference sequence). This CDR3 contains 13 residues. The trim removed 6 bases at V and 8 bases at J, leaving 9 bases unmatched. DNA for the CDR3: TGTGCCAGCAGTTACGACAGGGAAGGAGAAGCTTTCTTT. The encoded protein is CASSYDREGEAFF. Based on the CDR3 plus reference TRBV11-1 and TRBJ1-1, the full variable domain is EAEVAQSPRYKITEKSQAVAFWCDPISGHATLYWYRQILGQGPELLVQFQDESVVDDSQLPKDRFSAERLKGVDSTLKIQPAELGDSAMYLCASSYDREGEAFFGQGTRLTVV.

This clone was recorded once. In nucleotides, the CDR3 is TGTGCCAGCAGTGAAATGGGACAGGGGCCCTATGGCTACACCTTC. This gives the protein CASSEMGQGPYGYTF. The rearrangement joins TRBV6-1 to TRBJ1-2; TRBD1 aligns across 10 bases. Germline-derived CDR1 and CDR2 are MNHNS and SASEGT. J was trimmed by 4 bases and V by 2 bases; bases with no gene match: 4. The CDR3 consists of 15 residues.

This chain links TRBV28 with TRBJ1-1; D remains unclear. The CDR3 sequence is 15 residues long. Trimming removed 2 bases from V and 3 bases from J, with 13 bases in between. Per germline, CDR1 MDHEN and CDR2 SYDVKM. As DNA, the CDR3 is TGTGCCAGCAGTTTAGTCCAACGACGGTACACTGAAGCTTTCTTT. Its translation: CASSLVQRRYTEAFF.

This clone was observed a few times. The chain combines TRBV5-1 with TRBJ2-2; tentative D call: TRBD1 (6 bases). Germline CDR1 reads SGHRS; CDR2 reads YFSETQ. The CDR3 extends over 13 amino acids. The germline V and J ends were trimmed by 2 bases and 7 bases, with 9 bases remaining between them. The CDR3 bases are TGCGCCAGCAGCTTTAGGACAGACGGGGAGCTGTTTTTT. It yields the protein CASSFRTDGELFF.

This clone appeared a few times. The rearrangement joins TRBV20-1 to TRBJ1-5; 7 nucleotides agree with TRBD1. CDR1 is DFQATT and CDR2 is SNEGSKA in the germline V gene (reference sequence). Unmatched junction bases numbered 14, after V lost 3 bases and J lost 3 bases. This CDR3 has 17 amino acids. The CDR3 sequence: CSASNPYPTGYNQPQHF. The CDR3 nucleotides are TGCAGTGCTAGTAACCCCTATCCGACAGGGTACAATCAGCCCCAGCATTTT.

This rearrangement joins TRBV6-5 to TRBJ2-4, with TRBD1 matching 8 bases. The CDR3 spans 13 residues. Per germline, CDR1 MNHEY and CDR2 SVGAGI. V lost 4 bases to trimming and J lost 11 bases; unmatched junction nucleotides: 7. The CDR3 loop is CASSFGQGGFQYF. DNA for the CDR3: TGTGCCAGCAGTTTCGGACAGGGAGGTTTTCAGTACTTC.

The chain joins TRBV3-1 (or the pseudogene TRBV3-2) to TRBJ2-7; D might be TRBD2 (5 bases). In germline, CDR1 is LGHDT, CDR2 YNNKEL (reference sequence). The germline V and J ends were trimmed by 1 base and 4 bases, with 17 bases remaining between them. This CDR3 is built from 16 residues. In nucleotides, the CDR3 is TGTGCCAGCAGCCAAGGGTGGGTCGGGGAGCGGTACGAGCAGTACTTC. It is translated as CASSQGWVGERYEQYF.

The gene calls are TRBV21-1 and TRBJ2-2; the table gives TRBD1 as D, unverified against the DNA. TRBV21-1 is shown as a pseudogene. The CDR3 loop spans 17 amino acids. CDR3 amino acids: CASSTYRDRGDTGELFF. CDR3 in DNA: TGTGCCAGCAGCACCTACCGGGACAGGGGGGACACCGGGGAGCTGTTTTTT.

The J gene is TRBJ2-4, the V gene TRBV28; 7 bases fit TRBD2. Germline loops: CDR1 MDHEN, CDR2 SYDVKM. The CDR3 is 12 residues long. After removal of 5 bases from V and 14 bases from J, the junction contained 9 bases not matched to a gene. DNA for the CDR3: TGTGCCAGCAGTCTCCCCGGGACTAAGGAGTACTTC. This sequence encodes CASSLPGTKEYF.

The chain combines TRBV6-5 with TRBJ1-5; maybe TRBD1 (5 bases). The CDR3 loop spans 13 amino acids. Germline CDR1 is MNHEY and CDR2 is SVGAGI. Trimming took off 5 bases at V and 8 bases at J, with 13 bases between the two ends. The CDR3: CASSPSGGKPQHF. The CDR3 region has the DNA TGTGCCAGCAGTCCCTCGGGGGGTAAGCCCCAGCATTTT.

This chain uses TRBV10-3 with TRBJ1-1; the D gene is possibly TRBD1 (5 bases). Germline V gene sequence: CDR1 ENHRY, CDR2 SYGVKD. Trimming took off 6 bases at V and 1 base at J, with 12 bases between the two ends. CDR3 length: 14 residues. Here the CDR3 reads CAIRPGTENTEAFF. CDR3 bases: TGTGCCATCAGGCCCGGGACGGAGAACACTGAAGCTTTCTTT.

The count of this clone is one. The rearrangement uses TRBV7-2 and TRBJ2-5, with TRBD2 matching 13 bases. Germline V gene data show CDR1 as SGHTA and CDR2 as FQGNSA. Germline trimming cut 4 bases from V and 3 bases from J; bases unmatched to any gene: 5. The CDR3 covers 16 residues. CDR3 residues: CASSSHGLAGEETQYF. CDR3 nucleotide sequence: TGTGCCAGCAGCTCGCACGGACTAGCGGGGGAAGAGACCCAGTACTTC.

The chain uses TRBV2 and TRBJ1-5; unclear D gene. This CDR3 has 14 residues. V was shortened by 7 bases and J by 4 bases, with 14 bases between the two germline ends. Germline values: CDR1 SNHLY, CDR2 FYNNEI. The CDR3 coding sequence is TGTGCCAGCATGGGTAGGTCGTCTAATCAGCCCCAGCATTTT. Amino acids: CASMGRSSNQPQHF.

The chain joins TRBV2 to TRBJ2-5; D gene uncertain. Trimming stripped 7 bases from V and 2 bases from J, with 17 bases between. This CDR3 is 15 amino acids long. CDR1 and CDR2 (germline): SNHLY, FYNNEI. The CDR3 region is CASNEMQETQETQYF. As DNA, the CDR3 is TGTGCCAGCAACGAGATGCAGGAGACACAAGAGACCCAGTACTTC.

The gene calls are TRBV19 and TRBJ2-1; 7 bases align to TRBD2. V dropped 0 bases and J dropped 6; count of bases not matched to a gene: 5. Germline loops: CDR1 LNHDA, CDR2 SQIVND (reference sequence). The CDR3 loop spans 15 amino acids. CDR3: CASSIDGGYRNEQFF. The CDR3 nucleotides are TGTGCCAGTAGTATAGACGGGGGGTACCGCAATGAGCAGTTCTTC.

The genes are TRBV28 and TRBJ2-2, with D possibly TRBD1 on 6 matching bases. The ends were cut back, 6 bases at V and 6 bases at J, with 14 bases in the middle. CDR3 length: 14 amino acids. The V gene's germline CDR1 is MDHEN and CDR2 SYDVKM. Here the CDR3 DNA reads TGTGCCAGCAGAGGACAGCCCGAGGCCGGGGAGCTGTTTTTT. It specifies CASRGQPEAGELFF.

This clone appeared once. The chain is built from TRBV30 and TRBJ2-7; D perhaps matches TRBD2 (5 bases). Trimming took off 5 bases at V and 2 bases at J, with 10 bases between the two ends. This CDR3 contains 12 residues. Looked up from germline, CDR1 is GTSNPN and CDR2 is SVGIG (reference sequence). The CDR3 region is CAWEREPYEQYF. CDR3 DNA: TGTGCCTGGGAAAGGGAGCCCTACGAGCAGTACTTC. The whole variable domain, remainder taken from reference TRBV30 and TRBJ2-7, is SQTIHQWPATLVQPVGSPLSLECTVEGTSNPNLYWYRQAAGRGLQLLFYSVGIGQISSEVPQNLSASRPQDRQFILSSKKLLLSDSGFYLCAWEREPYEQYFGPGTRLTVT.

The V gene is TRBV10-1, the J gene TRBJ2-1, with TRBD2 matching 10 bases. Trimming removed 4 bases from V and 3 bases from J; junction bases left unmatched: 6. Per germline, CDR1 WNHNN and CDR2 SYGVQD (reference sequence). The CDR3 has 16 residues. The CDR3, as DNA: TGCGCCAGCAGTGTGGTCCGGACTAGCGGCTACAATGAGCAGTTCTTC. Amino acids: CASSVVRTSGYNEQFF.

The chain has TRBV2 and TRBJ1-5; D is undetermined. V was cut by 7 bases and J by 7 bases, with 14 bases left in between. CDR1 is SNHLY, CDR2 FYNNEI, per germline. The CDR3 totals 13 residues. For the CDR3, the DNA is TGTGCCAGCATGGGGAGGCAAGAGCAGCCCCAGCATTTT. Translating it yields CASMGRQEQPQHF.

J is TRBJ2-1 and V is TRBV28; 8 positions match TRBD2. Unmatched junction bases numbered 3, after V lost 3 bases and J lost 2 bases. CDR1 and CDR2 from the germline V gene are MDHEN and SYDVKM. This CDR3 is built from 15 residues. The CDR3 sequence: CASSLRRGAYNEQFF. The CDR3 coding sequence is TGTGCCAGCAGTTTGAGGCGGGGGGCCTACAATGAGCAGTTCTTC.

This sequence joins TRBV12-3 or TRBV12-4 and TRBJ1-1; D unresolved. The V end lost 1 base, the J end lost 11 bases, and 11 bases lay between the germline ends. This CDR3 region has 12 residues. CDR3 loop: CASSLVFGNAFF. CDR3 coding DNA: TGTGCCAGCAGTTTAGTTTTTGGAAACGCTTTCTTT.

This chain uses TRBV28 with TRBJ1-1; D is uncertain. CDR1 is MDHEN and CDR2 is SYDVKM in the germline V gene. The CDR3 is made up of 10 amino acids. The V end was cut by 10 bases, the J end by 5 bases, with 8 bases between. CDR3 bases: TGTGCCACCGGGAGGACTGAAGCTTTCTTT. Protein product: CATGRTEAFF.

This clone was picked up one time. The CDR3 coding sequence is TGTGCCTGGATAGGAGGGCTGGCGGCCGGGGAGCTGTTTTTT. Amino acid sequence: CAWIGGLAAGELFF. This chain connects TRBV30 to TRBJ2-2, with D maybe TRBD2 (6 bases). Looked up from germline, CDR1 is GTSNPN and CDR2 is SVGIG (reference sequence). This CDR3 has 14 residues. V was shortened by 4 bases and J by 6 bases, with 15 bases between the two germline ends. Variable domain in full (rest from reference TRBV30 and TRBJ2-2): SQTIHQWPATLVQPVGSPLSLECTVEGTSNPNLYWYRQAAGRGLQLLFYSVGIGQISSEVPQNLSASRPQDRQFILSSKKLLLSDSGFYLCAWIGGLAAGELFFGEGSRLTVL.

For this clone: Other DNA sequences in the sample encode the same CDR3. The chain joins TRBV5-1 to TRBJ2-7; 16 positions agree with TRBD2. The CDR3 has 17 amino acids. V trimming: 4 bases; J trimming: 1 base; junction bases outside the gene matches: 5. Germline V CDR1 and CDR2: SGHRS, YFSETQ. The CDR3 spells CASSRGTSGGGSYEQYF. The CDR3 bases are TGCGCCAGCAGCCGGGGGACTAGCGGGGGGGGGTCCTACGAGCAGTACTTC.

The CDR3 is CASGAGQGDNSPLHF. CDR3 sequence (DNA): TGTGCTAGTGGGGCGGGACAGGGGGATAATTCACCCCTCCACTTT. V usage is TRBV12-5 and J usage is TRBJ1-6; 11 bases agree with TRBD1. V lost 6 bases, J lost 5 bases, and 3 bases stayed unmatched. The CDR3 loop spans 15 amino acids. Germline V CDR1 and CDR2: LGHNT, FRNRAP.

CDR3 sequence (DNA): TGTGCCAGCAGTTACTTGGGGGGGACCGGGGAGCTGTTTTTT. It specifies CASSYLGGTGELFF. The V and J genes are TRBV6-6 and TRBJ2-2; 7 bases line up with TRBD2. Germline trimming cut 1 base from V and 5 bases from J; bases unmatched to any gene: 1. This CDR3 contains 14 residues. CDR1 is MNHNY and CDR2 is SVGAGI in the germline V gene (reference sequence).

V is TRBV6-5 and J is TRBJ2-2; TRBD1 might be the D (6 bases). The CDR3 contains 16 residues. Germline values: CDR1 MNHEY, CDR2 SVGAGI. Deletions cut 2 bases from V and 5 bases from J, with 15 bases between. The CDR3 DNA sequence: TGTGCCAGCAGTTACCCTACAGGGCCGTTAACCGGGGAGCTGTTTTTT. This encodes CASSYPTGPLTGELFF.

The genes are TRBV5-4 and TRBJ1-4; a weak D match, TRBD1 (5 bases). Trimming cost V 7 bases and J 0 bases, with 7 bases left between them. The CDR3 loop spans 13 amino acids. CDR1 is SGHNT and CDR2 is YYREEE in the germline V gene (reference sequence). CDR3 in DNA: TGTGCCAGCGGGACGGCAACTAATGAAAAACTGTTTTTT. It encodes CASGTATNEKLFF.

As DNA, the CDR3 is TGTGCCAGCAGTGATGGGGATCAGCCCCAGCATTTT. Encoded protein: CASSDGDQPQHF. The chain has TRBV6-1 and TRBJ1-5; no reliable D call. V gave up 3 bases and J gave up 5 bases, with 5 bases separating them. Germline assignment: CDR1 MNHNS and CDR2 SASEGT. This CDR3 is built from 12 residues.